Here is one T cell receptor (beta chain) with its context. As yet, its antigen is unknown. The data are from a study of beta chain features in type 1 diabetes. Notes on the study in general: In every one of the four CD4+ subsets, TCRB CDR3s were moderately but significantly shorter in Type 1 diabetes patients. Unsettled here was the matter of whether HLA type influences TCRB rearrangement.

Trimming took 6 bases from V and 5 from J, leaving 17 bases between them. CDR1 SEHNR and CDR2 FQNEAQ come from the germline V gene (reference sequence). This CDR3 is built from 14 residues. Expressed TCRB transcripts were sequenced, since all the RNA that had been isolated was reverse transcribed. Clones were sequenced by immunoSEQ multiplex PCR, and TCRdb holds only the in-frame ones, with some missing. This table holds fewer than 30,000 clones, under 75% found once. Sequencing was carried out using Tregs from blood. V usage is TRBV7-9 and J usage is TRBJ2-7; a possible D gene is TRBD1 (5 bases). The origin of this receptor is a man in his late teens or twenties with type 1 diabetes. CDR3 DNA: TGTGCCAGCAGTTATAGGGGTTTTCGGAACGAGCAGTACTTC. It yields the protein CASSYRGFRNEQYF.